The entry that follows covers one T cell receptor beta chain sequence. Its antigen is as yet unknown. It is likely a read error: a sequence one base away is far more abundant. This sample is drawn from a study of regulatory T cells in long-lasting Graves disease. Overall study: Prior antithyroid drug treatment in newly diagnosed Graves' patients lasted under 3 months.

Time point reported: newly diagnosed GD, antithyroid drugs for less than 3 months. RNA extracted from PBMCs served as the sequencing template. The authors drew approximately 8.1 milliliters of peripheral blood into EDTA tubes. Study-wide results and caveats: There was favoring of TRBV28, TRBJ1-2 and TRBJ2-5 in persistent disease.

CDR1 and CDR2 from the germline V gene are SEHNR and FQNEAQ (reference sequence). The CDR3 runs 15 residues. Trimming left V 1 base short and J 2 bases short, with 12 bases between. Through Arm-PCR of CDR3 regions and iRepertoire HTBI primers, TCR beta libraries were built. How the authors handled the data: The identification of approximately 62 TRBV and approximately 13 TRBJ segments was made across samples. MiXCR, applied by TCRdb to the multiplex PCR reads, yields one record per CDR3 protein. The V and J calls and clone size are TCRdb's, not the authors'. The table includes 200,000 to 300,000 distinct CDR3 sequences, 20% detected once.

The sample consisted of peripheral blood mononuclear cells (PBMCs), taken at new diagnosis, from a patient treated with antithyroid drugs. The rearrangement uses TRBV7-9 and TRBJ2-7; D gene unclear. The receptor was derived from a female donor with Graves disease. The CDR3 spells CASSLDQRLAYEQYF. The DNA of the CDR3 is TGTGCCAGCAGCTTAGATCAGCGTCTCGCCTACGAGCAGTACTTC. The complete variable domain, with remaining parts taken from reference TRBV7-9 and TRBJ2-7, reads DTGVSQNPRHKITKRGQNVTFRCDPISEHNRLYWYRQTLGQGPEFLTYFQNEAQLEKSRLLSDRFSAERPKGSFSTLEIQRTEQGDSAMYLCASSLDQRLAYEQYFGPGTRLTVT.